The next 28 T cell receptor beta chains were all read from a single sample in a study of early stage breast cancer tumors. Profiling relied on immunoSEQ multiplex PCR, and the TCRdb table lists in-frame clones only, not all of them. This table has tens of thousands of clones, 70% to 85% appearing once. Source material: blood. These receptors were obtained from a person aged 55 to 70 with breast cancer.

The chain carries TRBV12-5 and TRBJ1-1, with D perhaps TRBD1 (5 bases). There are 14 residues in the CDR3. Looked up from germline, CDR1 is LGHNT and CDR2 is FRNRAP. The V and J ends lost 3 bases and 1 base respectively, with 9 bases between them. The CDR3: CASGFGTGNTEAFF. The CDR3 DNA reads as TGTGCTAGTGGTTTCGGGACGGGGAACACTGAAGCTTTCTTT.

The chain carries TRBV6-5 and TRBJ2-7; tentative D call: TRBD2 (6 bases). This CDR3 region has 14 residues. Trimming cost V 5 bases and J 3 bases, with 14 bases left between them. The V gene's germline CDR1 is MNHEY and CDR2 SVGAGI. The CDR3 loop is CASSRGGGDYEQYF. CDR3 bases: TGTGCCAGCAGTCGGGGAGGAGGGGACTACGAGCAGTACTTC.

The V and J genes are TRBV9 and TRBJ2-7; 10 bases line up with TRBD2. The CDR3 totals 16 residues. J was trimmed by 2 bases and V by 3 bases; bases with no gene match: 8. The germline V gene encodes CDR1 SGDLS and CDR2 YYNGEE. DNA of the CDR3: TGTGCCAGCAGCGACAGCGCTAGCGGGGGAACCTACGAGCAGTACTTC. As protein: CASSDSASGGTYEQYF.

CDR3 nucleotides: TGTGCCAGCAGTTTATCTTGGGGAAGTAGCTCCTACAATGAGCAGTTCTTC. Protein sequence: CASSLSWGSSSYNEQFF. This chain uses TRBV27 with TRBJ2-1; D call uncertain. The germline V gene encodes CDR1 MNHEY and CDR2 SMNVEV (reference sequence). The germline V and J ends were trimmed by 0 bases and 0 bases, with 12 bases remaining between them. The CDR3 extends over 17 amino acids.

The chain has TRBV6-1 and TRBJ2-3; 7 positions match TRBD2. The CDR3 length is 16 residues. CDR1 and CDR2 (germline): MNHNS, SASEGT. V shed 3 bases, J shed 0 bases, and the junction held 6 bases outside the gene matches. The CDR3 nucleotides are TGTGCCAGCAGTGAGGGGGACTACTCTAGCACAGATACGCAGTATTTT. Protein: CASSEGDYSSTDTQYF.

The chain recombines TRBV5-4 with TRBJ2-3; 10 nucleotides match TRBD2. Looked up from germline, CDR1 is SGHNT and CDR2 is YYREEE (reference sequence). The J segment lost 2 bases and the V segment lost 0 bases, leaving 3 bases of the junction unmatched. The CDR3 is made up of 16 amino acids. CDR3 nucleotide sequence: TGTGCCAGCAGCTTGGGGACTAGCGGACCCACAGATACGCAGTATTTT. This gives the protein CASSLGTSGPTDTQYF.

The V gene is TRBV6-5, the J gene TRBJ1-2; D might be TRBD1 (5 bases). Looked up from germline, CDR1 is MNHEY and CDR2 is SVGAGI. The CDR3 length is 13 residues. Deletions cut 6 bases from V and 6 bases from J, with 14 bases between. The CDR3 sequence is CASRSGQGHGYTF. CDR3 nucleotide sequence: TGTGCCAGCAGAAGCGGACAAGGCCATGGCTACACCTTC.

The chain is built from TRBV28 and TRBJ2-1; TRBD2 aligns across 9 bases. This CDR3 spans 16 amino acids. V was pared by 1 base and J by 8 bases, with 9 bases of the junction left unmatched. Looked up from germline, CDR1 is MDHEN and CDR2 is SYDVKM. CDR3 sequence: CASSLFISGRFDEQFF. As DNA, the CDR3 is TGTGCCAGCAGTTTATTTATTAGCGGGAGATTTGATGAGCAGTTCTTC.

This chain connects TRBV7-9 to TRBJ2-5; D gene unclear. The CDR3 spans 14 residues. V was shortened by 4 bases and J by 5 bases, with 14 bases between the two germline ends. Germline V gene sequence: CDR1 SEHNR, CDR2 FQNEAQ (reference sequence). The CDR3 DNA follows: TGTGCCAGCAGCTCCCGACGGGCGGAGGAGACCCAGTACTTC. It encodes CASSSRRAEETQYF.

This chain uses TRBV5-4 with TRBJ2-5; D is ambiguous. The V gene's germline CDR1 is SGHNT and CDR2 YYREEE (reference sequence). CDR3 length equals 16 residues. With 2 bases removed from V and 2 bases from J, the gap between germline ends came to 16 bases. The CDR3 nucleotides are TGTGCCAGCAGCTTAGGGTATCAATTCGAGCAAGAGACCCAGTACTTC. It yields the protein CASSLGYQFEQETQYF.

Only a few counts were recorded for this clone. The chain couples TRBV27 to TRBJ2-2; 7 positions agree with TRBD2. Germline V gives CDR1 MNHEY, CDR2 SMNVEV (reference sequence). The CDR3 extends over 15 amino acids. The J segment lost 3 bases and the V segment lost 6 bases, leaving 7 bases of the junction unmatched. CDR3 region: CASRRAGADTGELFF. For the CDR3, the DNA is TGTGCCAGCAGGCGGGCGGGAGCTGACACCGGGGAGCTGTTTTTT.

This chain uses TRBV13 with TRBJ2-5, with D uncertain. The CDR3 sequence is 12 residues long. Trimming removed 5 bases at V and 5 bases at J, with 9 bases between. Germline V CDR1 and CDR2: PRHDT, FYEKMQ (reference sequence). The CDR3 nucleotides read TGTGCCAGCAGCCCTTCGGCTGAGACCCAGTACTTC. Protein product: CASSPSAETQYF.

This chain uses TRBV9 with TRBJ2-7; tentative D call: TRBD2 (5 bases). V was clipped by 0 bases and J by 3 bases, with 16 bases between them. CDR3 length equals 16 residues. Looked up from germline, CDR1 is SGDLS and CDR2 is YYNGEE. CDR3 nucleotide sequence: TGTGCCAGCAGCGTAGACGCGACGAGGGCCTACTACGAGCAGTACTTC. Its translation: CASSVDATRAYYEQYF.

The V and J genes are TRBV7-9 and TRBJ2-7; D is unclear. This CDR3 contains 12 residues. The V end lost 5 bases, the J end lost 6 bases, and 11 bases lay between the germline ends. Germline V gene lookup returns CDR1 SEHNR and CDR2 FQNEAQ (reference sequence). The CDR3 bases are TGTGCCAGCAGCCCTGGGCCTCTCGAGCAGTACTTC. Amino acids: CASSPGPLEQYF.

In this sample, this clone turned up once. This chain joins TRBV11-2 and TRBJ2-1; 13 bases map to TRBD2. This CDR3 has 15 residues. J was trimmed by 7 bases and V by 8 bases; bases with no gene match: 8. The V gene's germline CDR1 is SGHAT and CDR2 FQNNGV. The CDR3 loop is CASSWTSGSLNEQFF. As DNA, the CDR3 is TGTGCCAGCTCCTGGACTAGCGGGAGTCTGAATGAGCAGTTCTTC.

This chain links TRBV2 with TRBJ1-2; D call uncertain. The CDR3 loop spans 14 amino acids. Trimming removed 4 bases from V and 5 bases from J, with 14 bases in between. Germline CDR1 SNHLY, CDR2 FYNNEI. The CDR3 reads CASSVSQDRYGYTF. The CDR3 DNA reads as TGTGCCAGCAGTGTCTCCCAAGATCGATATGGCTACACCTTC.

The CDR3 spells CASSPNTGELFF. The CDR3 nucleotides are TGTGCCAGCAGCCCGAACACCGGGGAGCTGTTTTTT. This chain connects TRBV11-3 to TRBJ2-2; no firm D call. V lost 5 bases and J lost 0, with 1 base in between. In germline, CDR1 is SGHNT, CDR2 YENEEA. The CDR3 runs to 12 residues.

The genes are TRBV5-4 and TRBJ2-7, with D perhaps assigned TRBD1 or TRBD2 (5 bases each). Germline V gene sequence: CDR1 SGHNT, CDR2 YYREEE (reference sequence). The CDR3 is 13 residues long. The ends were cut back, 0 bases at V and 5 bases at J, with 9 bases in the middle. The CDR3 loop reads CASSLGGFNEQYF. The CDR3 nucleotides read TGTGCCAGCAGCTTGGGGGGGTTCAACGAGCAGTACTTC.

The chain carries TRBV18 and TRBJ2-2; 7 bases agree with TRBD1. The CDR3 contains 15 residues. With 1 base clipped from V and 4 bases from J, the junction kept 3 bases outside the gene matches. Germline V gene data show CDR1 as KGHSH and CDR2 as LQKENI. CDR3 sequence: CASSPQGQPTGELFF. As DNA, the CDR3 is TGTGCCAGCTCACCACAGGGACAGCCCACCGGGGAGCTGTTTTTT.

The rearrangement links TRBV7-9 to TRBJ1-3; tentative D call: TRBD1 (5 bases). CDR1 and CDR2 (germline): SEHNR, FQNEAQ (reference sequence). This CDR3 has 13 amino acids. Trimming cost V 8 bases and J 4 bases, with 12 bases left between them. The CDR3 region has the DNA TGTGCCAGCCGGGCAGGGTCGGGAAACACCATATATTTT. The encoded protein is CASRAGSGNTIYF.

The gene calls are TRBV14 and TRBJ2-2; a possible D gene is TRBD1 (5 bases). Looked up from germline, CDR1 is SGHDN and CDR2 is FVKESK. This CDR3 comprises 16 residues. Trimming stripped 1 base from V and 1 base from J, with 10 bases between. CDR3 DNA sequence: TGTGCCAGCAGCCAAGTCGTGACAGTGAACACCGGGGAGCTGTTTTTT. It codes for CASSQVVTVNTGELFF.

CDR3 loop: CASTSGGYQETQYF. For the CDR3, the DNA is TGTGCCAGCACCTCCGGGGGCTACCAAGAGACCCAGTACTTC. This chain joins TRBV5-4 and TRBJ2-5; either TRBD1 or TRBD2 may fit D (6 bases each). The germline CDR1 and CDR2 sequences are SGHNT and YYREEE (reference sequence). Deletions cut 6 bases from V and 0 bases from J, with 12 bases between. This CDR3 comprises 14 residues.

The rearrangement links TRBV7-2 to TRBJ1-2; 7 nucleotides match TRBD1. V lost 6 bases to trimming and J lost 5 bases; unmatched junction nucleotides: 6. Germline CDR1 SGHTA, CDR2 FQGNSA. CDR3 length: 13 amino acids. Written as DNA, the CDR3 is TGTGCCAGCAGTAAAAGACAGGGTTATGGCTACACCTTC. Amino acids: CASSKRQGYGYTF.

J is TRBJ2-7 and V is TRBV27; 7 bases map to TRBD1. Germline V gene data show CDR1 as MNHEY and CDR2 as SMNVEV (reference sequence). This CDR3 has 15 amino acids. V was clipped by 4 bases and J by 3 bases; unmatched bases: 9. In DNA form, the CDR3 reads TGTGCCAGCAGTTCATACAGGGGTCTACTCTACGAGCAGTACTTC. Protein product: CASSSYRGLLYEQYF.

V gene TRBV7-8 combines with J gene TRBJ2-7, with D possibly being TRBD1 (5 bases). V was pared by 5 bases and J by 3 bases, with 14 bases between. CDR1 and CDR2 from the germline V gene are SGHVS and FQNEAQ. There are 14 residues in the CDR3. CDR3 bases: TGTGCCAGCAGCCCCCGCAGGGATGTCTACGAGCAGTACTTC. Its protein is CASSPRRDVYEQYF.

This clone was counted once. The chain carries TRBV7-2 and TRBJ2-4, with 9 bases matching TRBD1. CDR3 length equals 14 residues. J lost 6 bases, V lost 6 bases, and 6 bases had no gene match. From germline, CDR1 is SGHTA and CDR2 FQGNSA. The CDR3 nucleotides read TGTGCCAGCAGACCACAGGGGGCGGGAAACATTCAGTACTTC. It translates to CASRPQGAGNIQYF. Full variable domain (remainder filled in from reference TRBV7-2 and TRBJ2-4): GAGVSQSPSNKVTEKGKDVELRCDPISGHTALYWYRQSLGQGLEFLIYFQGNSAPDKSGLPSDRFSAERTGGSVSTLTIQRTQQEDSAVYLCASRPQGAGNIQYFGAGTRLSVL.

The genes are TRBV29-1 and TRBJ2-1; TRBD2 is a possible D gene (5 bases). Trimming cost V 1 base and J 4 bases, with 11 bases left between them. The CDR3 extends over 14 amino acids. Germline CDR1 reads SQVTM; CDR2 reads ANQGSEA. The CDR3 coding sequence is TGCAGCGTTGAAGGGAGCGGAAGATACAATGAGCAGTTCTTC. Translation gives CSVEGSGRYNEQFF.

The chain uses TRBV2 and TRBJ1-1, with TRBD1 matching 8 bases. Per germline, CDR1 SNHLY and CDR2 FYNNEI. The CDR3 is 14 amino acids. The V and J ends lost 7 bases and 1 base, in that order; junction bases with no gene match: 5. The CDR3 reads CASNRDRPNTEAFF. The CDR3 DNA is TGTGCCAGCAATAGGGACAGGCCGAACACTGAAGCTTTCTTT.